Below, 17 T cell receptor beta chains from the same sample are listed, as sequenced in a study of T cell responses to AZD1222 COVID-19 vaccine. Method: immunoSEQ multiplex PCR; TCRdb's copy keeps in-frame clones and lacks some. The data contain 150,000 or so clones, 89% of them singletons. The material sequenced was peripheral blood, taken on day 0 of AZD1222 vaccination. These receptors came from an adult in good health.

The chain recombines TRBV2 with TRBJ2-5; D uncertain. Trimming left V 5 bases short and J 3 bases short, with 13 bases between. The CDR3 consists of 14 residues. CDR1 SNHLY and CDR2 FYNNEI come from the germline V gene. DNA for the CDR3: TGTGCCAGCAGTCCCTACAGCCGGGAAGAGACCCAGTACTTC. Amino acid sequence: CASSPYSREETQYF.

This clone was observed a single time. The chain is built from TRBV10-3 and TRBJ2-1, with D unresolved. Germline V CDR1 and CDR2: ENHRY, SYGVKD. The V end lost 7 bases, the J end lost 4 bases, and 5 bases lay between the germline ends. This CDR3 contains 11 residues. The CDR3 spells CAINGYNEQFF. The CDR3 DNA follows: TGTGCCATCAATGGGTACAATGAGCAGTTCTTC.

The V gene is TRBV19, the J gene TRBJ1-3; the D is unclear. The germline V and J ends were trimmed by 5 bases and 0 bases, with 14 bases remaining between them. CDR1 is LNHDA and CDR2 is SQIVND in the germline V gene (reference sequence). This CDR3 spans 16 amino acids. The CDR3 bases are TGTGCCAGTAGTGCGCCCCAGACTAGCTCTGGAAACACCATATATTTT. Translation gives CASSAPQTSSGNTIYF.

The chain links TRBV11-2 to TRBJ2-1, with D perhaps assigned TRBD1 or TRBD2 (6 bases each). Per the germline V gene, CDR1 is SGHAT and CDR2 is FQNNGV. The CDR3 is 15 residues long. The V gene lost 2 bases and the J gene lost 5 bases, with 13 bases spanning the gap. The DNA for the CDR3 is TGTGCCAGCAGCTTAATGAGGGGGGAACACAATGAGCAGTTCTTC. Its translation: CASSLMRGEHNEQFF.

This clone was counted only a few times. CDR3 sequence reads: CASTRSIAGPETQYF. The DNA for the CDR3 is TGTGCCAGTACCCGGTCGATAGCAGGTCCAGAGACCCAGTACTTC. V usage is TRBV19 and J usage is TRBJ2-5; D unresolved. Per germline, CDR1 LNHDA and CDR2 SQIVND (reference sequence). Trimming took off 7 bases at V and 4 bases at J, with 19 bases between the two ends. The CDR3 extends over 15 amino acids.

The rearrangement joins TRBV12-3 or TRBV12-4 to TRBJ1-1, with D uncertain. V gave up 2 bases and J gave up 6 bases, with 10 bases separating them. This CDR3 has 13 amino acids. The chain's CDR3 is CASSLTDPPEAFF. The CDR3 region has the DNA TGTGCCAGCAGTTTAACGGACCCGCCTGAAGCTTTCTTT.

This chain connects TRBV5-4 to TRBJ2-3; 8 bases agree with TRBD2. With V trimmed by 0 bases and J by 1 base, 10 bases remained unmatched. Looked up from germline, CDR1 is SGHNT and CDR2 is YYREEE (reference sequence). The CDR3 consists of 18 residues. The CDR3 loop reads CASSLDHPGTRGTDTQYF. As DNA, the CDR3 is TGTGCCAGCAGCTTGGACCACCCCGGGACTAGGGGCACAGATACGCAGTATTTT.

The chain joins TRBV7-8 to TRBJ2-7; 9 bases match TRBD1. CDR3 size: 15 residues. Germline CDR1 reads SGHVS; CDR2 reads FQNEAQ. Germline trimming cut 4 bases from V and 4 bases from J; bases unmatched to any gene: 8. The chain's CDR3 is CASSSSGTGLYEQYF. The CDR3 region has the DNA TGTGCCAGCAGCTCCAGCGGGACAGGGTTATACGAGCAGTACTTC.

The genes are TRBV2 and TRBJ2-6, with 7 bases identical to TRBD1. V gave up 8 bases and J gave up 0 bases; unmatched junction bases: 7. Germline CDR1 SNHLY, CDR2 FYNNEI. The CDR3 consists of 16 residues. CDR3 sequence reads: CASEGGWSSGANVLTF. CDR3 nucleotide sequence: TGTGCCAGCGAAGGGGGCTGGAGCTCTGGGGCCAACGTCCTGACTTTC.

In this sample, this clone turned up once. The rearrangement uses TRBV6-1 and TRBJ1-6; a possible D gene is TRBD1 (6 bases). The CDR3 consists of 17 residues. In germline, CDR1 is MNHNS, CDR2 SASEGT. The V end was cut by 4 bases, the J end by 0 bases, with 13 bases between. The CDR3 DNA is TGTGCCAGCAGTGCAGGGGTTGTCGGCTCCTATAATTCACCCCTCCACTTT. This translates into CASSAGVVGSYNSPLHF.

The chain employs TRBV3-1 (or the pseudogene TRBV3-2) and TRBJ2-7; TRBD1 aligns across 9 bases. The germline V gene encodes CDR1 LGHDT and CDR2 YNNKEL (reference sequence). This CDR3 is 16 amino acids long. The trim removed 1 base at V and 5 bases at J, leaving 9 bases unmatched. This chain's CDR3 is CASSQVSGTGTDEQYF. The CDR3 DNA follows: TGTGCCAGCAGCCAAGTTTCCGGGACAGGGACAGACGAGCAGTACTTC.

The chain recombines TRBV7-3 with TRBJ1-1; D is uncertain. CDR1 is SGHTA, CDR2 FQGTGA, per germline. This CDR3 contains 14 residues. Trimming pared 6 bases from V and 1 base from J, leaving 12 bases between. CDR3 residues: CASRQSRENTEAFF. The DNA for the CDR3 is TGTGCCAGCAGGCAGTCCAGAGAGAACACTGAAGCTTTCTTT.

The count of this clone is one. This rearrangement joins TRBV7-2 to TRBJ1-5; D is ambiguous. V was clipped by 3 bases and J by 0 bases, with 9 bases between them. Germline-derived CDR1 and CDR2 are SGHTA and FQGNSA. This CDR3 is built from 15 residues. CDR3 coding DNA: TGTGCCAGCAGCTTTAGCCCCAATAGCAATCAGCCCCAGCATTTT. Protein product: CASSFSPNSNQPQHF. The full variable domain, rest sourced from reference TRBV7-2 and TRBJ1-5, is GAGVSQSPSNKVTEKGKDVELRCDPISGHTALYWYRQSLGQGLEFLIYFQGNSAPDKSGLPSDRFSAERTGGSVSTLTIQRTQQEDSAVYLCASSFSPNSNQPQHFGDGTRLSIL.

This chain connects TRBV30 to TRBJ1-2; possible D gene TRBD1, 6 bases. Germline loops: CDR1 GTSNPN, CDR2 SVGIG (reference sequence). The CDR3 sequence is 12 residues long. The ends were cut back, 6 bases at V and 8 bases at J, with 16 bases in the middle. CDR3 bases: TGTGCCTGTACCCGGGGGCCGGGGGGCTACACCTTC. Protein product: CACTRGPGGYTF. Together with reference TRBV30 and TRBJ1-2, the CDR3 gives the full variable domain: SQTIHQWPATLVQPVGSPLSLECTVEGTSNPNLYWYRQAAGRGLQLLFYSVGIGQISSEVPQNLSASRPQDRQFILSSKKLLLSDSGFYLCACTRGPGGYTFGSGTRLTVV.

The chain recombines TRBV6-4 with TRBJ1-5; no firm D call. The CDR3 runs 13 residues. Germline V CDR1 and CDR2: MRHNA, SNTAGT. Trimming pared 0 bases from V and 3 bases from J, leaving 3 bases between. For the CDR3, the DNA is TGTGCCAGCAGTGACTCGCCCAATCAGCCCCAGCATTTT. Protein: CASSDSPNQPQHF.

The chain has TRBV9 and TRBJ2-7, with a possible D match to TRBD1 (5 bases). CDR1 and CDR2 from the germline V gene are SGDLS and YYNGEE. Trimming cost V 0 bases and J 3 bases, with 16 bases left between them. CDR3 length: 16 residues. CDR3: CASSVEVGASRYEQYF. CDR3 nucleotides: TGTGCCAGCAGCGTAGAGGTTGGGGCAAGCCGCTACGAGCAGTACTTC.

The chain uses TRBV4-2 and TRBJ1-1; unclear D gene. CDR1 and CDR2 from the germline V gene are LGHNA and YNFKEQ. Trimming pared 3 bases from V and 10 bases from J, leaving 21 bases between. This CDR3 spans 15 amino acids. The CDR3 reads CASSHRSGSALGAFF. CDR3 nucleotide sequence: TGTGCCAGCAGCCACAGGTCGGGTAGCGCCCTAGGAGCTTTCTTT.